This T cell receptor beta chain derives from a study of blood T cells in healthy people across ages (dated by TCRdb to the mid-2010s). Study-wide context: In model experiments, roughly one uniquely barcoded TCR beta cDNA molecule per two T cells was captured by template switching. Using deep sequencing normalized with unique cDNA molecular identifiers, the study measured how TCR beta repertoire diversity changes with age. Donors were grouped into four age groups: young (average about 15 years), middle-aged (less than 40), aged (around 62) and long-lived (just over 80). To avoid experimental bias, donors of different ages were spread randomly across the sequencing lanes. For two donors (one aged 18 to 30 and one aged 80 or older), the study analyzed two additional independent replicas of 1 million unique cDNA reads from the same blood draw.

The CDR3 measures 12 amino acids from cysteine to phenylalanine. Kept here is only the CDR3 DNA, which spans 36 bases and is read in frame from base 1. Taken from the germline V gene, the CDR1 and CDR2 loops are SGHAT and FQNNGV. The germline ends are 9 bases apart after V is trimmed by 5 bases and J by 6 bases. Systemically healthy Caucasian individuals from Russia, about 38 in total and aged roughly 6 to 90 years, were included as donors. About 10 milliliters of peripheral blood were drawn from each donor into EDTA-treated Vacutainer tubes. PBMCs were isolated by Ficoll-Paque density-gradient centrifugation, with at least 6 million obtained per sample. Total RNA, at least 6 micrograms per sample, was extracted from PBMCs with Trizol reagent. The percentages of naive CD45RAhigh/CD27high T cells were determined by flow cytometry on a PBMC aliquot from every donor. This clonotype was counted only a few times. What this receptor recognizes is not known. Within one base of it there is no much larger clone, and no base qualities were kept.

Points the paper makes about the study in general: Estimates of total diversity based on one million sequenced T cells were considered lower bounds and underestimates. Since profiling was done on bulk unsorted PBMCs, naive and antigen-experienced compartments could not be conclusively compared. Because donor CMV infection status was unknown, age-related changes in expanded clonotypes were potentially confounded. There was a strong correlation between observed TCR beta diversity and the percentage of naive T cells measured by flow cytometry. Compared with the aged group, the long-lived group had more naive CD4+ T cells, fewer expanded clones and increased TCR diversity, suggesting age selection. As age increased, observed TCR beta diversity per million T cells dropped in a roughly linear way, and a significant reduction was already evident by age 40.

The library was prepared using 5' RACE. The second PCR ran for roughly 7 to 11 cycles and used a J-beta primer mix along with a sample-barcoded 5' primer. A unique molecular identifier was introduced onto each TCR beta cDNA molecule by a template-switch 5' adaptor carrying 12 random nucleotides. Each sample yielded at least 2.5 million CDR3-containing paired-end reads. First-strand cDNA was synthesized from all RNA with the Mint cDNA synthesis kit, primed by a TRBC-specific oligonucleotide. All cDNA was treated with uracil-DNA glycosylase and then went through a first 18-cycle PCR with the universal primers M1SS and BC2_uni_R. On the study's bioinformatics: Normalization of each sample was performed by random selection of 1 million high-quality reads, each carrying a distinct molecular identifier. Reads with shared molecular identifiers were discarded instead of being binned into consensus sequences. CDR3 identification, clonotype clustering and error correction used MiTCR with a Q25 quality threshold and the strictest error-elimination algorithm. A nonparametric unseen species model with Euler transformation was used to estimate a lower bound on total TCR beta diversity. The public reads were reanalyzed by TCRdb: fastp trimming at Q25, MiXCR alignment, in-frame beta chains only. Records with the same CDR3 protein are collapsed into one entry carrying the most frequent genes and DNA. What appears here as the V and J calls and clone size reflects TCRdb's work, not the paper's. The sample includes 1.5 million to 2 million distinct CDR3 sequences, with about two fifths observed a single time. The ten most abundant clones make up roughly 23% of the sample.

The chain was built from TRBV11-2 and TRBJ2-3; the D gene is unclear. Material for sequencing was blood. This clonotype originated in a human donor in good health. Here the CDR3 is given as CASSLHHDTQYF. The bases read TGTGCCAGCAGCCTCCATCACGATACGCAGTATTTT.